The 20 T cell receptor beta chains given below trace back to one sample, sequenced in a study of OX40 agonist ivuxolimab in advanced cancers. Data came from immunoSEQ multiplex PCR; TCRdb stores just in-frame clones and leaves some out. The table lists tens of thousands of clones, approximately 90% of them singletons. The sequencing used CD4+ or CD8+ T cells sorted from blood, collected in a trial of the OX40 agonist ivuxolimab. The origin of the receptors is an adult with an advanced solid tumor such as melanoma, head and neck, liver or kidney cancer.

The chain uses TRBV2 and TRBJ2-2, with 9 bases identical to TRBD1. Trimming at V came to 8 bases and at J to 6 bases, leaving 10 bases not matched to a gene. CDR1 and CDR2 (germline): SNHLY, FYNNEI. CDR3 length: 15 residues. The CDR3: CASRDRALSAGELFF. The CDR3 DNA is TGTGCCAGCCGGGACAGGGCATTATCGGCCGGGGAGCTGTTTTTT.

The CDR3 loop is CASSLVGSAGHNEQFF. The CDR3 nucleotides read TGTGCCAGCAGCTTAGTTGGATCAGCGGGACACAATGAGCAGTTCTTC. The chain employs TRBV7-2 and TRBJ2-1, with 7 bases fitting TRBD2. The CDR3 loop spans 16 amino acids. The trim removed 1 base at V and 5 bases at J, leaving 8 bases unmatched. Germline CDR1 reads SGHTA; CDR2 reads FQGNSA.

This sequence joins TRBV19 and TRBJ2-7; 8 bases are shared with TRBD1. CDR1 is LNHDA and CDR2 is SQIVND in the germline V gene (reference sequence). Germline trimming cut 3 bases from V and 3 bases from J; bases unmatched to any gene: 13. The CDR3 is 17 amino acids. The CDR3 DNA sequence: TGTGCCAGTAGTATTCGGTCCAGGGGGCGCGGTGTCTACGAGCAGTACTTC. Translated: CASSIRSRGRGVYEQYF.

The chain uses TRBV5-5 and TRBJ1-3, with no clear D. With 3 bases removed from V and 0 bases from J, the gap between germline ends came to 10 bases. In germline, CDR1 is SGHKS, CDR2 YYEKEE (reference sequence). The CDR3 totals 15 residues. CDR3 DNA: TGTGCCAGCAGCTCCTCCCGCCCCTCTGGAAACACCATATATTTT. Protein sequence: CASSSSRPSGNTIYF.

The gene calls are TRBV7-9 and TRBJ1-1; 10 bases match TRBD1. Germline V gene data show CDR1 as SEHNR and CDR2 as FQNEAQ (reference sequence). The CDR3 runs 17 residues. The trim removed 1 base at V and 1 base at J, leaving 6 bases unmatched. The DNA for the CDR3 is TGTGCCAGCAGCTTAGGGGACAGGGGTCGTTGGAACACTGAAGCTTTCTTT. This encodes CASSLGDRGRWNTEAFF.

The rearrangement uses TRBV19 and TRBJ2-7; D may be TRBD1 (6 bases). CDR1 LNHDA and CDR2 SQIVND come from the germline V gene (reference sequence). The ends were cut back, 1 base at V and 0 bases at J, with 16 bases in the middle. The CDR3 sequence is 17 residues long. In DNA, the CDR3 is TGTGCCAGTAGTATAGGTTTGACAGGCGAGAGCTCCTACGAGCAGTACTTC. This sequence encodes CASSIGLTGESSYEQYF.

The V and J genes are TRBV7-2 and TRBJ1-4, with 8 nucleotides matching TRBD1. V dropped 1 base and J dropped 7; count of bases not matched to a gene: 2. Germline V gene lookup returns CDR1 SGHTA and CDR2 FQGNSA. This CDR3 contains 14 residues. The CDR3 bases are TGTGCCAGCAGCTTAGTGGACAGGGCTGAAAAACTGTTTTTT. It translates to CASSLVDRAEKLFF.

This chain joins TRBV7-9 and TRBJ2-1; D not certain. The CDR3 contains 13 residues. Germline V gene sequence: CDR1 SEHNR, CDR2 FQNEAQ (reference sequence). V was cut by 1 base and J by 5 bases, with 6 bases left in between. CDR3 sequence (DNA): TGTGCCAGCAGCTTAGGGTTGCACAATGAGCAGTTCTTC. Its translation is CASSLGLHNEQFF.

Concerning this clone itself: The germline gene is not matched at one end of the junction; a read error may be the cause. CDR3 protein: CASRPLAGTSGLKDF. CDR3 in DNA: TGTGCCAGCAGACCCCTGGCGGGGACTAGCGGGCTGAAGGACTTC. V usage is TRBV27 and J usage is TRBJ2-7; 12 bases map to TRBD2. Germline lookup yields CDR1 MNHEY and CDR2 SMNVEV (reference sequence). The CDR3 runs to 15 residues.

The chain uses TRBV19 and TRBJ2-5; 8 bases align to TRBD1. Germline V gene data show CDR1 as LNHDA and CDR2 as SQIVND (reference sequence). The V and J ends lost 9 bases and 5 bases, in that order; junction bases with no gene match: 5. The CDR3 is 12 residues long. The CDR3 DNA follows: TGTGCCAGCAGGGGGCGATGGGAGACCCAGTACTTC. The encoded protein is CASRGRWETQYF. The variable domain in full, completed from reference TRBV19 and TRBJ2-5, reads DGGITQSPKYLFRKEGQNVTLSCEQNLNHDAMYWYRQDPGQGLRLIYYSQIVNDFQKGDIAEGYSVSREKKESFPLTVTSAQKNPTAFYLCASRGRWETQYFGPGTRLLVL.

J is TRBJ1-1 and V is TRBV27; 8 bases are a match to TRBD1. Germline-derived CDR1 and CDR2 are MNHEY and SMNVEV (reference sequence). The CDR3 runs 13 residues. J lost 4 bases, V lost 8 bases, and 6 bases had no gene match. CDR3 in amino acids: CASGQGEGTEAFF. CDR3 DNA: TGTGCCAGCGGACAGGGAGAAGGCACTGAAGCTTTCTTT.

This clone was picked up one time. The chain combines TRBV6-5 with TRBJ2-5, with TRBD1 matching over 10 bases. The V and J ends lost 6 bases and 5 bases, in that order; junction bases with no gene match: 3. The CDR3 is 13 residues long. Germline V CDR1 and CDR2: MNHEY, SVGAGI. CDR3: CASRTGGAETQYF. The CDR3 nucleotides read TGTGCCAGCAGGACAGGGGGCGCGGAGACCCAGTACTTC.

CDR3 sequence (DNA): TGTGCCAGCTCACCACTTTACGGGAGGTCAGAAAATGAGCAGTTCTTC. It is translated as CASSPLYGRSENEQFF. The chain recombines TRBV18 with TRBJ2-1; 7 positions match TRBD2. CDR1 and CDR2 (germline): KGHSH, LQKENI. CDR3 length: 16 amino acids. Losses at the gene ends were 1 base for V and 7 bases for J; bases not matched to a gene: 10.

CDR3 residues: CASSPAAEAFF. The DNA of the CDR3 is TGTGCCAGCAGCCCCGCGGCTGAAGCTTTCTTT. This chain joins TRBV21-1 and TRBJ1-1. TRBV21-1 is assigned pseudogene status. The CDR3 contains 11 residues.

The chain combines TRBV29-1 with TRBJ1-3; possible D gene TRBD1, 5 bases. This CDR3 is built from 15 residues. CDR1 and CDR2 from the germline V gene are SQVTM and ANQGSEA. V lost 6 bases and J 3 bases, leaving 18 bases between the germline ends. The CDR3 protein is CSVGSGGSLGNTIYF. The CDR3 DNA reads TGCAGCGTAGGGTCGGGGGGGTCCCTTGGAAACACCATATATTTT.

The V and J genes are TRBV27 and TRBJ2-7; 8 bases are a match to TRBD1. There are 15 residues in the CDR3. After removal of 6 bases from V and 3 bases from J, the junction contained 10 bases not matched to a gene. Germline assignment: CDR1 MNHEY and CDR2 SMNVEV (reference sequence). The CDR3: CASSSFGTGNYEQYF. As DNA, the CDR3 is TGTGCCAGCAGCTCGTTCGGGACAGGTAACTACGAGCAGTACTTC.

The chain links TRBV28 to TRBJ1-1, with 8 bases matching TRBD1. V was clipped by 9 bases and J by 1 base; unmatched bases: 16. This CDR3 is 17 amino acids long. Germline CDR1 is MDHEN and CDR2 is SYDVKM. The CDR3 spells CASNVIPGGAGNTEAFF. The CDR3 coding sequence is TGTGCCAGTAACGTTATTCCAGGGGGCGCGGGGAACACTGAAGCTTTCTTT.

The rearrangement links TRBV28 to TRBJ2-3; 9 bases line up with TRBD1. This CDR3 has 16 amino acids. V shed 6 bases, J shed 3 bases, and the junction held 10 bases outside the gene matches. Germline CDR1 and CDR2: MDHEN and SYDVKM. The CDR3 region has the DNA TGTGCCAGCAGAGGGACAGGGATTCTTAGAACAGATACGCAGTATTTT. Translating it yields CASRGTGILRTDTQYF.

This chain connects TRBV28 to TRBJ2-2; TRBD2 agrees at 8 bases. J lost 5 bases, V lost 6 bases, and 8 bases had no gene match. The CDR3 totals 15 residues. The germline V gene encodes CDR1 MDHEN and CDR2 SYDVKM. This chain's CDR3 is CASRRHREGTGELFF. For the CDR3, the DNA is TGTGCCAGCAGACGACACCGGGAGGGGACCGGGGAGCTGTTTTTT.

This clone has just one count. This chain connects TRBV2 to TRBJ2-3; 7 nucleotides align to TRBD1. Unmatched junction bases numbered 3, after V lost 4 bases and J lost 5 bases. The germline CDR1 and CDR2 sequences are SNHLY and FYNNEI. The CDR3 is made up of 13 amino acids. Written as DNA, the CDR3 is TGTGCCAGCAGTGGAGGGGGCGGAGATACGCAGTATTTT. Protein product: CASSGGGGDTQYF.